One sample yielded the 10 T cell receptor beta chains listed below, sequenced in a study of shared clonotypes between healthy human individuals. The assay was immunoSEQ multiplex PCR, and TCRdb's table has in-frame clones only and misses some. The table shows roughly 2,300,000 clones, with about nine tenths occurring only once. Sequenced: naive CD4+ T cells from PBMCs. The subset here: CD45RA+ positively selected. The receptors originated from a man between 18 and 29 years old in good health. Some clones in this sample may be carry-over from other donors' samples.

The chain links TRBV29-1 to TRBJ1-2; D perhaps matches TRBD1 (6 bases). This CDR3 has 12 amino acids. Per the germline V gene, CDR1 is SQVTM and CDR2 is ANQGSEA. V lost 6 bases and J lost 4, with 12 bases in between. The CDR3 DNA is TGCAGCGTACGGACAGTGAGCTATGGCTACACCTTC. Translation gives CSVRTVSYGYTF.

The genes are TRBV5-1 and TRBJ2-7; 10 bases line up with TRBD1. The V and J ends lost 4 bases and 9 bases, in that order; junction bases with no gene match: 7. Germline V gene data show CDR1 as SGHRS and CDR2 as YFSETQ. CDR3 length equals 13 residues. In DNA, the CDR3 is TGCGCCAGCAGCGGTAACCGGGACAGGGGGCAGTACTTC. It specifies CASSGNRDRGQYF.

This chain links TRBV28 with TRBJ2-5, with a weak D call TRBD1 (6 bases). This CDR3 is 14 amino acids long. V was cut by 7 bases and J by 4 bases, with 16 bases left in between. Germline V gene lookup returns CDR1 MDHEN and CDR2 SYDVKM. CDR3: CASTPRGGGETQYF. Here the CDR3 DNA reads TGTGCCAGCACCCCCAGGGGCGGCGGAGAGACCCAGTACTTC.

The J gene is TRBJ1-4, the V gene TRBV4-3; D uncertain. CDR3 size: 14 residues. CDR1 and CDR2 from the germline V gene are LGHNA and YSLEER. The V end lost 4 bases, the J end lost 7 bases, and 13 bases lay between the germline ends. For the CDR3, the DNA is TGCGCCAGCAGCCTCGGGCCTTCACTTGAAAAACTGTTTTTT. Translating it yields CASSLGPSLEKLFF.

The gene calls are TRBV28 and TRBJ2-5, with TRBD2 matching 9 bases. The germline V gene encodes CDR1 MDHEN and CDR2 SYDVKM. After removal of 2 bases from V and 1 base from J, the junction contained 5 bases not matched to a gene. The CDR3 loop spans 16 amino acids. CDR3 protein: CASSLGASGTQETQYF. The CDR3 DNA reads TGTGCCAGCAGTTTAGGGGCTAGCGGGACCCAAGAGACCCAGTACTTC.

The chain combines TRBV5-1 with TRBJ2-3; D uncertain. The V and J ends lost 1 base and 4 bases respectively, with 16 bases between them. Germline V lookup: CDR1 SGHRS, CDR2 YFSETQ. The CDR3 is 16 residues long. The chain's CDR3 is CASSLMASISPDTQYF. CDR3 nucleotide sequence: TGCGCCAGCAGCTTGATGGCGAGCATCAGCCCAGATACGCAGTATTTT.

The CDR3 protein is CASSLWGSGGYTF. The CDR3 DNA sequence: TGTGCCAGCAGTTTGTGGGGTTCGGGCGGCTACACCTTC. The chain has TRBV27 and TRBJ1-2; unclear D gene. V shed 3 bases and J shed 8 bases, with 13 bases lying between them. The CDR3 is made up of 13 amino acids. Germline-derived CDR1 and CDR2 are MNHEY and SMNVEV (reference sequence).

CDR3 DNA sequence: TGTGCCAGCAGCCTCAGCCCTATGAACACTGAAGCTTTCTTT. It is translated as CASSLSPMNTEAFF. The V call is TRBV7-2, the J call TRBJ1-1; D call uncertain. The CDR3 is 14 residues long. The V gene lost 5 bases and the J gene lost 0 bases, with 10 bases spanning the gap. Germline V gives CDR1 SGHTA, CDR2 FQGNSA.

This chain joins TRBV6-1 and TRBJ1-2; D is ambiguous. Trimming cost V 6 bases and J 2 bases, with 10 bases left between them. The germline V gene encodes CDR1 MNHNS and CDR2 SASEGT. CDR3 length equals 13 residues. The CDR3 spells CASRSTANYGYTF. In DNA, the CDR3 is TGTGCCAGCAGGTCGACGGCCAACTATGGCTACACCTTC.

In this sample, this clone turned up a few times. This chain joins TRBV28 and TRBJ1-1; possibly TRBD1 for D (5 bases). Germline loops: CDR1 MDHEN, CDR2 SYDVKM. V lost 5 bases and J 5 bases, leaving 15 bases between the germline ends. The CDR3 is made up of 14 amino acids. The CDR3 reads CASSAAGPGTEAFF. CDR3 nucleotide sequence: TGTGCCAGCAGTGCAGCGGGACCTGGGACTGAAGCTTTCTTT.